This record looks at one T cell receptor (beta chain) sequence and its context. Its antigen remains unknown. This table comes from immunoSEQ multiplex PCR, and its TCRdb copy is limited to in-frame clones, with some not included. The sample carries some 16,000 clones, around 77% recorded once. The unexposed donors gave CD4+ T cells in about 2011-2018, prior to COVID-19. After about ten days of culture, CD4+ T cells were isolated. As cell numbers allowed, unexposed-donor CD4+ T cells faced SARS-CoV-2 S/N and four cold-coronavirus spikes. The V gene lost 1 base and the J gene lost 0 bases, with 12 bases spanning the gap. The CDR3 runs 17 residues. Germline V lookup: CDR1 KGHDR, CDR2 SFDVKD. The data are from a study of CD4 T cells in relation to SARS-CoV-2 and coronaviruses.

The V gene is TRBV24-1, the J gene TRBJ1-5; D unclear. Sequenced input: CD4+ T cells from PBMCs, cultured in vitro. The receptor was derived from a human donor in good health. The CDR3 spells CATSDFCRKGSNQPQHF. CDR3 in DNA: TGTGCCACCAGTGATTTTTGTCGGAAAGGTAGCAATCAGCCCCAGCATTTT.